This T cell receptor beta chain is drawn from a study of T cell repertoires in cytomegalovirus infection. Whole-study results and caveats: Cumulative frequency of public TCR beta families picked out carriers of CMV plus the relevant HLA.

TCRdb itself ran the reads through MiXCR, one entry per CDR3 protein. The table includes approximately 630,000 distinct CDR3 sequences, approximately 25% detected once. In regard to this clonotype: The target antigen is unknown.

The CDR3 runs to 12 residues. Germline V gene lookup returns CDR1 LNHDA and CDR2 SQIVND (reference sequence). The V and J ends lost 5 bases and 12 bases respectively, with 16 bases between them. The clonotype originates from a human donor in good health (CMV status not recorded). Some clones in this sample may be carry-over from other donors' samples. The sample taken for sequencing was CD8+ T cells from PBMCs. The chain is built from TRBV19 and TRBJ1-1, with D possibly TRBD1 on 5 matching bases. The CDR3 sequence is CASSSGTRGTFF. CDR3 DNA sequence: TGTGCCAGTAGTTCCGGGACCAGAGGAACTTTCTTT.